The present TCR beta chain was sequenced within a study of cytomegalovirus exposure and HLA in healthy donors. PCR was performed using 60 Vbeta and 13 Jbeta primers. Generated by immunoSEQ multiplex PCR, the TCRdb table keeps only in-frame clones and is missing some. The repertoire table contains tens of thousands of clones. Germline V gives CDR1 SQVTM, CDR2 ANQGSEA. This CDR3 comprises 13 residues. The genes are TRBV29-1 and TRBJ1-2; unclear D gene. This TCR was sampled from a female donor in good health and CMV-seropositive. Input material: PBMCs. The CDR3, as DNA: TGCGCCGACAACCCCCACCTTAACTATGGCTACACCTTC. It yields the protein CADNPHLNYGYTF.